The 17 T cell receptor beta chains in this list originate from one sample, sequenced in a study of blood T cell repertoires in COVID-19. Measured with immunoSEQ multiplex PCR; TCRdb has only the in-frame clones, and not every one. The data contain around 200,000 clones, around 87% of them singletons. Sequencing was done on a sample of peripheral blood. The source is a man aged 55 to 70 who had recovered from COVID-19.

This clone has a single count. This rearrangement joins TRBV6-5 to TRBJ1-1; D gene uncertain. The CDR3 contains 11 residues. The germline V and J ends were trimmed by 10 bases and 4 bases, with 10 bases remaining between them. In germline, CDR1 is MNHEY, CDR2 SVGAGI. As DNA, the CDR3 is TGTGCCACGGAGGGTTCCACTGAAGCTTTCTTT. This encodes CATEGSTEAFF.

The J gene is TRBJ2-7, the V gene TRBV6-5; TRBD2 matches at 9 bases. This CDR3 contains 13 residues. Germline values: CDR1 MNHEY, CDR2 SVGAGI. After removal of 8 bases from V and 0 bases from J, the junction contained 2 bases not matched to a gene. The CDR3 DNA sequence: TGTGCCAGCCAGCGGGAGGCCTCCTACGAGCAGTACTTC. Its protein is CASQREASYEQYF.

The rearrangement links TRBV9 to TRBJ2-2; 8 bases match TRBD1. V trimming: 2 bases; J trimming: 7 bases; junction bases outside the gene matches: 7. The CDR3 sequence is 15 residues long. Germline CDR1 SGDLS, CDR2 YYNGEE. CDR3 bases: TGTGCCAGCAGCGTCCTGGACAGGGTCTTCGGGGAGCTGTTTTTT. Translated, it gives CASSVLDRVFGELFF.

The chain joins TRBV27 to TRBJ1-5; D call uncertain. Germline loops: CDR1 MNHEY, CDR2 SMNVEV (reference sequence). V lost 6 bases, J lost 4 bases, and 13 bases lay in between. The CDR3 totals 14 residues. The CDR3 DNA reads TGTGCCAGCAGGCTCGGAGTTGGTAATCAGCCCCAGCATTTT. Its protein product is CASRLGVGNQPQHF.

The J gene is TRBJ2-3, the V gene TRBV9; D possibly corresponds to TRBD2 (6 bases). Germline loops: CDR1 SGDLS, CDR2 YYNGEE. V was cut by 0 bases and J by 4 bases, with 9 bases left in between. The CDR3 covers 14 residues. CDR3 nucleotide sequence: TGTGCCAGCAGCGTAGTCGGGAGCTCAGATACGCAGTATTTT. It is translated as CASSVVGSSDTQYF.

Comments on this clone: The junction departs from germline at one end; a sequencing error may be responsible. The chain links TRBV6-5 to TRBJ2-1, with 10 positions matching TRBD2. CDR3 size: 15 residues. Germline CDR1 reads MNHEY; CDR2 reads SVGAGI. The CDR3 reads CVSSPTSGIYNEQFF. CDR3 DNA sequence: TGTGTCAGCAGTCCTACTAGCGGGATTTACAATGAGCAGTTCTTC.

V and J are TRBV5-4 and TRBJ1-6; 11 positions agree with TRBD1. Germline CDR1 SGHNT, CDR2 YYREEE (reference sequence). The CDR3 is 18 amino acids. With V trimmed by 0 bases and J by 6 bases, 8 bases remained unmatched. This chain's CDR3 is CASSLGPGQGVTNSPLHF. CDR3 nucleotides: TGTGCCAGCAGCTTGGGTCCGGGACAGGGGGTAACTAATTCACCCCTCCACTTT.

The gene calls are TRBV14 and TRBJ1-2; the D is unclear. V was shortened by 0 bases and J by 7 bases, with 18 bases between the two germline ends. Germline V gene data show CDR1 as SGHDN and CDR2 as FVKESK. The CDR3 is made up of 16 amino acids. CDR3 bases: TGTGCCAGCAGCCAAGAAATGAGGGTGCCCCGAGGTGGCTACACCTTC. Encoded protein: CASSQEMRVPRGGYTF. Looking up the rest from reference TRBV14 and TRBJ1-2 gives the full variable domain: EAGVTQFPSHSVIEKGQTVTLRCDPISGHDNLYWYRRVMGKEIKFLLHFVKESKQDESGMPNNRFLAERTGGTYSTLKVQPAELEDSGVYFCASSQEMRVPRGGYTFGSGTRLTVV.

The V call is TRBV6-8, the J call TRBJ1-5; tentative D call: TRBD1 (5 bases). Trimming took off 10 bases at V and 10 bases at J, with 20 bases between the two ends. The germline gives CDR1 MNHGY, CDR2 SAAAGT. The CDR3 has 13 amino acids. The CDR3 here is CATPGGGARPQHF. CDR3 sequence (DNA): TGTGCCACCCCGGGCGGGGGAGCGCGTCCCCAGCATTTT.

CDR3 loop: CASSELPEPNEKLFF. CDR3 DNA: TGTGCCAGCAGTGAACTCCCAGAACCTAATGAAAAACTGTTTTTT. The chain combines TRBV25-1 with TRBJ1-4; no definite D call. The V end lost 2 bases, the J end lost 3 bases, and 10 bases lay between the germline ends. CDR1 and CDR2 from the germline V gene are MGHDK and SYGVNS. This CDR3 has 15 residues.

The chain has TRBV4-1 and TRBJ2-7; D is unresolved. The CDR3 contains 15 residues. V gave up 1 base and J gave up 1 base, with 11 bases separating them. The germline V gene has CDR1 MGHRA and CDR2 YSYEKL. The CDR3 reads CASSQAGLLSYEQYF. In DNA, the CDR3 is TGCGCCAGCAGCCAAGCTGGGCTTTTATCCTACGAGCAGTACTTC.

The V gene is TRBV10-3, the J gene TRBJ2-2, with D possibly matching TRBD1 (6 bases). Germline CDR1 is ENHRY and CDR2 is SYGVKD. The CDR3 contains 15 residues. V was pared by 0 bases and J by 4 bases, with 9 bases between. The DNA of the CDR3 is TGTGCCATCAGTGAGTCGGGGACAAGCACCGGGGAGCTGTTTTTT. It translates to CAISESGTSTGELFF.

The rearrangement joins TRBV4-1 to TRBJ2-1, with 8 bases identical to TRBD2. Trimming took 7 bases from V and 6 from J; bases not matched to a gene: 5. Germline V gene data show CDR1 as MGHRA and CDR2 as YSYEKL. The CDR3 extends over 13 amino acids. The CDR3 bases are TGCGCCAGCACGGCGGGAGGTGGCAATGAGCAGTTCTTC. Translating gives CASTAGGGNEQFF.

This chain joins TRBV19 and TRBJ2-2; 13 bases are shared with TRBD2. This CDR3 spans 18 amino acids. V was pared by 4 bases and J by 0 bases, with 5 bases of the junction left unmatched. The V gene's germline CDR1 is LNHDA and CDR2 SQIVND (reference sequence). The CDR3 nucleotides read TGTGCCAGTAGTACGGGACTAGCGGGAAGAGCGAACACCGGGGAGCTGTTTTTT. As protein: CASSTGLAGRANTGELFF.

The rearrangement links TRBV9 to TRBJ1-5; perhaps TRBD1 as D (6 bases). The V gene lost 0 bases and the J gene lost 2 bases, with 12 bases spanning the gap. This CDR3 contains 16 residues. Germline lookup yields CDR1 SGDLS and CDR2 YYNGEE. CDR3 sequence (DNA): TGTGCCAGCAGCGTAGAGGCAGGGGACGGCAATCAGCCCCAGCATTTT. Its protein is CASSVEAGDGNQPQHF.

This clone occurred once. CDR3 sequence: CASSAETPLLNTEAFF. CDR3 bases: TGTGCCAGCAGTGCAGAGACACCCCTCCTGAACACTGAAGCTTTCTTT. V is TRBV2 and J is TRBJ1-1, with D hard to call. The CDR3 contains 16 residues. V lost 4 bases and J lost 0, with 15 bases in between. CDR1 and CDR2 (germline): SNHLY, FYNNEI. The full variable domain, its missing parts supplied by reference TRBV2 and TRBJ1-1, is EPEVTQTPSHQVTQMGQEVILRCVPISNHLYFYWYRQILGQKVEFLVSFYNNEISEKSEIFDDQFSVERPDGSNFTLKIRSTKLEDSAMYFCASSAETPLLNTEAFFGQGTRLTVV.

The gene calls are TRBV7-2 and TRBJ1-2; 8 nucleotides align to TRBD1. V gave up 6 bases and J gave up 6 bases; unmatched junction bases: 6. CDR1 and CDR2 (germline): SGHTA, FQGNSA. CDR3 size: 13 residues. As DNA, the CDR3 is TGTGCCAGCAGATTGACAGGGGTCGATGGCTACACCTTC. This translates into CASRLTGVDGYTF.